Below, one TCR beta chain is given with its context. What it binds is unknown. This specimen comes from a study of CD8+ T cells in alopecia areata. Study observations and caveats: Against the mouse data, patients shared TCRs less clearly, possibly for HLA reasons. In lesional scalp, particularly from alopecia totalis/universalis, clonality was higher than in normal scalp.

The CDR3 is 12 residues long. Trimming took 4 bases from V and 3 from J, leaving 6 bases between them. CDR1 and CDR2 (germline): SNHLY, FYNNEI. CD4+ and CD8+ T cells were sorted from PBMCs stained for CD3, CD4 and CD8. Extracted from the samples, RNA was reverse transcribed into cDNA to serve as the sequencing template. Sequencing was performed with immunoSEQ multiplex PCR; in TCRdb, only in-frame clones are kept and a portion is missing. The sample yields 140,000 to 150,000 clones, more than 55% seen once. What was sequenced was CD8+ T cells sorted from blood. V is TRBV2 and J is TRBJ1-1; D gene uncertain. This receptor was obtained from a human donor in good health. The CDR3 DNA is TGTGCCAGCAGTGGCCTGGACACTGAAGCTTTCTTT. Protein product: CASSGLDTEAFF.